The 23 T cell receptor beta chains reported below all come from one sample, sequenced in a study of T cell repertoires and HLA-DP antigens. Their antigens are not known. The data were produced by immunoSEQ multiplex PCR, yet TCRdb's version contains in-frame clones alone and is incomplete. The sample has about 73,000 clones; 80% are singletons. Sequences were obtained from CD4+ T cells from PBMCs. The receptors stem from a man aged 60 to 75 in good health and CMV-seronegative.

The V and J genes are TRBV10-3 and TRBJ1-6; 10 nucleotides match TRBD1. The CDR3 contains 14 residues. J was trimmed by 8 bases and V by 4 bases; bases with no gene match: 2. Germline V gene data show CDR1 as ENHRY and CDR2 as SYGVKD. CDR3 in DNA: TGTGCCATCAGTGGGGGACAGGGGCATTCACCCCTCCACTTT. Translation gives CAISGGQGHSPLHF.

V gene TRBV6-4 combines with J gene TRBJ1-2, with 7 bases that match TRBD1. The CDR3 loop spans 13 amino acids. Germline V gene lookup returns CDR1 MRHNA and CDR2 SNTAGT. Here the CDR3 reads CASSAGGNYGYTF. The CDR3 nucleotides are TGTGCTTCGTCGGCAGGGGGTAACTATGGCTACACCTTC.

V and J are TRBV9 and TRBJ1-3; 7 bases fit TRBD1. Germline lookup yields CDR1 SGDLS and CDR2 YYNGEE. V was pared by 0 bases and J by 0 bases, with 9 bases of the junction left unmatched. CDR3 length equals 18 residues. DNA for the CDR3: TGTGCCAGCAGCGTAGCTAGTACAGGGGCCCGCTCTGGAAACACCATATATTTT. Translating it yields CASSVASTGARSGNTIYF.

A few counts support this clone. The V and J genes are TRBV4-3 and TRBJ1-2; tentatively, D is TRBD1 (6 bases). The V end was cut by 0 bases, the J end by 6 bases, with 11 bases between. The CDR3 sequence is 14 residues long. Germline V gives CDR1 LGHNA, CDR2 YSLEER. In nucleotides, the CDR3 is TGCGCCAGCAGCCAAGATTGGCAGGGGCATGGCTACACCTTC. Amino acids: CASSQDWQGHGYTF.

This clone was seen a handful of times. V is TRBV6-1 and J is TRBJ1-2; TRBD1 agrees at 7 bases. This CDR3 is 16 amino acids long. Germline CDR1 is MNHNS and CDR2 is SASEGT. With 4 bases clipped from V and 0 bases from J, the junction kept 8 bases outside the gene matches. The CDR3 is CASSAKGQLSNYGYTF. The DNA of the CDR3 is TGTGCCAGCAGTGCTAAGGGACAGCTATCTAACTATGGCTACACCTTC.

The chain joins TRBV5-1 to TRBJ2-1; no definite D call. Trimming pared 0 bases from V and 5 bases from J, leaving 9 bases between. Germline values: CDR1 SGHRS, CDR2 YFSETQ. This CDR3 has 14 residues. The CDR3 spells CASSLARSDNEQFF. The CDR3 nucleotides are TGCGCCAGCAGCTTGGCACGTTCGGACAATGAGCAGTTCTTC.

CDR3: CASSPRGLNTGELFF. The CDR3 nucleotides are TGTGCCAGCAGCCCGAGAGGGCTTAACACCGGGGAGCTGTTTTTT. The genes are TRBV7-2 and TRBJ2-2; TRBD2 is a possible D gene (5 bases). The CDR3 consists of 15 residues. The V gene lost 5 bases and the J gene lost 2 bases, with 12 bases spanning the gap. The germline V gene has CDR1 SGHTA and CDR2 FQGNSA.

The chain is built from TRBV7-6 and TRBJ1-4; D unclear. The V gene lost 0 bases and the J gene lost 6 bases, with 14 bases spanning the gap. In germline, CDR1 is SGHVS, CDR2 FNYEAQ. CDR3 size: 16 residues. The CDR3 bases are TGTGCCAGCAGCTTAGCGCCAGGTGGGATGTATGAAAAACTGTTTTTT. Translating it yields CASSLAPGGMYEKLFF. Full variable domain (rest looked up from reference TRBV7-6 and TRBJ1-4): GAGVSQSPRYKVTKRGQDVALRCDPISGHVSLYWYRQALGQGPEFLTYFNYEAQQDKSGLPNDRFSAERPEGSISTLTIQRTEQRDSAMYRCASSLAPGGMYEKLFFGSGTQLSVL.

The rearrangement links TRBV21-1 to TRBJ2-7; TRBD2 is the table's D call and was not checked against the DNA. TRBV21-1 represents a pseudogene. The CDR3 runs 13 residues. CDR3 loop: CASSKSPGGQSYV. CDR3 coding DNA: TGTGCCAGCAGCAAAAGCCCCGGAGGGCAGTCGTACGTC.

This chain connects TRBV7-6 to TRBJ2-1, with 9 positions matching TRBD1. V trimming: 4 bases; J trimming: 4 bases; junction bases outside the gene matches: 5. CDR1 and CDR2 from the germline V gene are SGHVS and FNYEAQ. The CDR3 is 15 amino acids. The CDR3 loop is CASSSGQGFYNEQFF. CDR3 nucleotide sequence: TGTGCCAGCAGCTCCGGACAGGGGTTTTACAATGAGCAGTTCTTC.

This clone appeared once. The chain combines TRBV5-3 with TRBJ1-5; D is ambiguous. TRBV5-3 is an open reading frame whose function is uncertain. This CDR3 has 15 residues. V lost 3 bases and J 1 base, leaving 11 bases between the germline ends. CDR3 sequence reads: CARSSNSGSNQPQHF. The CDR3, as DNA: TGTGCCAGAAGCTCGAACAGCGGGAGCAATCAGCCCCAGCATTTT.

The V gene is TRBV5-6, the J gene TRBJ2-2; unclear D gene. Germline V gene data show CDR1 as SGHDT and CDR2 as YYEEEE. The CDR3 runs to 14 residues. With 1 base removed from V and 7 bases from J, the gap between germline ends came to 11 bases. CDR3 in DNA: TGTGCCAGCAGCTTGAGGCCGGATAACGGGGAGCTGTTTTTT. This gives the protein CASSLRPDNGELFF.

The rearrangement uses TRBV18 and TRBJ2-7, with D hard to call. The CDR3 loop spans 13 amino acids. V lost 0 bases and J lost 6, with 9 bases in between. In germline, CDR1 is KGHSH, CDR2 LQKENI. CDR3 in amino acids: CASSPPSSTEQYV. Written as DNA, the CDR3 is TGTGCCAGCTCACCACCGTCCTCCACCGAGCAGTACGTC.

In this sample, this clone turned up a few times. This rearrangement joins TRBV7-8 to TRBJ2-5, with TRBD2 matching over 9 bases. Germline V gives CDR1 SGHVS, CDR2 FQNEAQ. The CDR3 sequence is 15 residues long. Trimming took 3 bases from V and 2 from J; bases not matched to a gene: 4. In DNA, the CDR3 is TGTGCCAGCAGCTTCGGGACTAGCAAACAAGAGACCCAGTACTTC. Translated, it gives CASSFGTSKQETQYF.

This clone occurred a few times. Other DNA sequences from this sample encode an identical CDR3 as well. This chain uses TRBV19 with TRBJ1-5; TRBD1 aligns across 9 bases. V dropped 5 bases and J dropped 1; count of bases not matched to a gene: 6. Germline CDR1 and CDR2: LNHDA and SQIVND (reference sequence). The CDR3 is 16 amino acids. DNA for the CDR3: TGTGCCAGTAGTCCTGGGACAGGGAGAAGCAATCAGCCCCAGCATTTT. Protein product: CASSPGTGRSNQPQHF.

This rearrangement joins TRBV9 to TRBJ2-7, with TRBD2 identical over 10 bases. Germline V lookup: CDR1 SGDLS, CDR2 YYNGEE. The CDR3 length is 15 residues. V shed 0 bases and J 2 bases; nucleotides not matched to a gene: 2. CDR3 nucleotide sequence: TGTGCCAGCAGCGTAGGAGCGGGGGGGCCCTACGAGCAGTACTTC. Translated, it gives CASSVGAGGPYEQYF. Supplemented by reference TRBV9 and TRBJ2-7, the full variable domain reads DSGVTQTPKHLITATGQRVTLRCSPRSGDLSVYWYQQSLDQGLQFLIQYYNGEERAKGNILERFSAQQFPDLHSELNLSSLELGDSALYFCASSVGAGGPYEQYFGPGTRLTVT.

The chain recombines TRBV7-2 with TRBJ2-7, with D possibly being TRBD2 (6 bases). The CDR3 runs to 15 residues. Germline V gene data show CDR1 as SGHTA and CDR2 as FQGNSA. Trimming removed 1 base at V and 4 bases at J, with 14 bases between. In DNA form, the CDR3 reads TGTGCCAGCAGCTTAGGCCCGGGAGCGACGTACGAGCAGTACTTC. As protein: CASSLGPGATYEQYF. The whole variable domain, remainder taken from reference TRBV7-2 and TRBJ2-7, is GAGVSQSPSNKVTEKGKDVELRCDPISGHTALYWYRQSLGQGLEFLIYFQGNSAPDKSGLPSDRFSAERTGGSVSTLTIQRTQQEDSAVYLCASSLGPGATYEQYFGPGTRLTVT.

The chain uses TRBV27 and TRBJ2-3, with TRBD2 as a possible D gene (7 bases). The ends were cut back, 7 bases at V and 1 base at J, with 18 bases in the middle. Germline V gene sequence: CDR1 MNHEY, CDR2 SMNVEV (reference sequence). This CDR3 has 16 residues. The CDR3 reads CASTRQAGDRTDTQYF. Here the CDR3 DNA reads TGTGCCAGCACCAGACAGGCGGGGGATCGCACAGATACGCAGTATTTT.

The rearrangement links TRBV19 to TRBJ1-3; D uncertain. The germline gives CDR1 LNHDA, CDR2 SQIVND (reference sequence). The CDR3 covers 14 residues. The V and J ends lost 9 bases and 4 bases respectively, with 16 bases between them. The CDR3, as DNA: TGTGCCAGAGGGAAGGCCTGCTCGGGAAACACCATATATTTT. Its translation: CARGKACSGNTIYF.

The V gene is TRBV28, the J gene TRBJ1-2; D is perhaps TRBD1 (6 bases). Germline V gene data show CDR1 as MDHEN and CDR2 as SYDVKM. V was shortened by 5 bases and J by 0 bases, with 13 bases between the two germline ends. This CDR3 has 15 amino acids. DNA for the CDR3: TGTGCCAGCAGTCCCGCGGACAGTACTAACTATGGCTACACCTTC. Amino acid sequence: CASSPADSTNYGYTF.

V gene TRBV5-5 combines with J gene TRBJ1-3; D is possibly TRBD1 (5 bases). The CDR3 is made up of 16 amino acids. Trimming left V 0 bases short and J 0 bases short, with 10 bases between. Per the germline V gene, CDR1 is SGHKS and CDR2 is YYEKEE (reference sequence). The CDR3 here is CASSLGLGLSGNTIYF. CDR3 nucleotides: TGTGCCAGCAGCTTGGGATTGGGGCTCTCTGGAAACACCATATATTTT.

The CDR3 nucleotides read TGCGCCAGCAGCCAACTTGTGACAGGGTTATCCTACGAGCAGTACGTC. It is translated as CASSQLVTGLSYEQYV. This chain links TRBV4-3 with TRBJ2-7, with 7 bases identical to TRBD1. The CDR3 runs 16 residues. V was pared by 2 bases and J by 1 base, with 8 bases of the junction left unmatched. CDR1 and CDR2 from the germline V gene are LGHNA and YSLEER.

The chain carries TRBV30 and TRBJ1-4; D is unresolved. Germline CDR1 is GTSNPN and CDR2 is SVGIG (reference sequence). The CDR3 covers 14 residues. V dropped 3 bases and J dropped 0 bases, with 8 bases sitting between them. CDR3 in DNA: TGTGCCTGGAGGCCGTATGCAACTAATGAAAAACTGTTTTTT. Its translation: CAWRPYATNEKLFF.